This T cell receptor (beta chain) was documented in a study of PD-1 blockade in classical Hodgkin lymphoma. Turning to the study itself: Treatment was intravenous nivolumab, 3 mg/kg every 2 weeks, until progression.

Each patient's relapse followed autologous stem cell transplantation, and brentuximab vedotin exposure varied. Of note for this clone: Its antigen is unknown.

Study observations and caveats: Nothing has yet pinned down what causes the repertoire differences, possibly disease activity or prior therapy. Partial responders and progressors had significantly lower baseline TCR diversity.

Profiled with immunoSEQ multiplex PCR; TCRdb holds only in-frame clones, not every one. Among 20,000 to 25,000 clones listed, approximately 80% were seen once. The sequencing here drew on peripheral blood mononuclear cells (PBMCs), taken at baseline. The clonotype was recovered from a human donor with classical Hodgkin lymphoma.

The CDR3, as DNA: TGTGCCAGCAGCCAAGATGGCCATGGACAGGGCGGGGGAGAGACCCAGTACTTC. Translated, it gives CASSQDGHGQGGGETQYF. The chain is built from TRBV4-2 and TRBJ2-5; D is possibly TRBD1 (8 bases). Looked up from germline, CDR1 is LGHNA and CDR2 is YNFKEQ. The CDR3 loop spans 18 amino acids. The ends were cut back, 0 bases at V and 4 bases at J, with 21 bases in the middle.